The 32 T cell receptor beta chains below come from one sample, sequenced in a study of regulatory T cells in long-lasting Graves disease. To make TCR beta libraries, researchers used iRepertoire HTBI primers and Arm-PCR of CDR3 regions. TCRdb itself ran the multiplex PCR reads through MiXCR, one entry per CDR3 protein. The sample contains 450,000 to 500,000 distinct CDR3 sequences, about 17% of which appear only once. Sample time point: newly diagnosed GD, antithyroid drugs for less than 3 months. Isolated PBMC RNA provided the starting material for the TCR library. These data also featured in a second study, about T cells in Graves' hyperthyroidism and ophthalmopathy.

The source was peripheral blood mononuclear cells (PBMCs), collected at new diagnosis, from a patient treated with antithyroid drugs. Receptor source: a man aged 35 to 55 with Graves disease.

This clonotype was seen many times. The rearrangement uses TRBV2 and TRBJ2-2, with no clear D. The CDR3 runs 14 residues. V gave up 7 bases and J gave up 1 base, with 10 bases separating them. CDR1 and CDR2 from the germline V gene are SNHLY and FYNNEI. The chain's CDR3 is CASKRQMNTGELFF. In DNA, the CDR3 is TGTGCCAGCAAACGGCAGATGAACACCGGGGAGCTGTTTTTT.

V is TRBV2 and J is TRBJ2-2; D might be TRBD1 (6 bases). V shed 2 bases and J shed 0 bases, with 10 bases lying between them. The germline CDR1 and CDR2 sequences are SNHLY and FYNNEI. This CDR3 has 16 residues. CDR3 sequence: CASSERGITNTGELFF. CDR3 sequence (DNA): TGTGCCAGCAGTGAAAGGGGGATAACGAACACCGGGGAGCTGTTTTTT.

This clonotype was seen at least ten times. As DNA, the CDR3 is TGTGCCAGCAGCATCTCCGGGACTAGCGGGAGGAGTAAGACCCAGTACTTC. Translating it yields CASSISGTSGRSKTQYF. This chain uses TRBV7-9 with TRBJ2-5; 15 bases fit TRBD2. The CDR3 is 17 amino acids. CDR1 and CDR2 (germline): SEHNR, FQNEAQ (reference sequence). Trimming removed 5 bases from V and 6 bases from J; junction bases left unmatched: 10.

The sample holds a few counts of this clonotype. CDR3 sequence: CASNRDRGNSPLHF. Here the CDR3 DNA reads TGTGCCAGCAATCGAGACAGGGGCAATTCACCCCTCCACTTT. The chain is built from TRBV28 and TRBJ1-6; TRBD1 matches 8 bases. Germline-derived CDR1 and CDR2 are MDHEN and SYDVKM. The CDR3 runs to 14 residues. Germline trimming cut 7 bases from V and 7 bases from J; bases unmatched to any gene: 6.

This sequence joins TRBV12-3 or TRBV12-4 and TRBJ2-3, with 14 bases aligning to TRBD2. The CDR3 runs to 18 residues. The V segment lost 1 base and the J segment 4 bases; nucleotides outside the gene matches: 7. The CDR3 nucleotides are TGTGCCAGCAGTTTAGGGCGACTAGCGGGGGGGAGTCCAGATACGCAGTATTTT. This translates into CASSLGRLAGGSPDTQYF.

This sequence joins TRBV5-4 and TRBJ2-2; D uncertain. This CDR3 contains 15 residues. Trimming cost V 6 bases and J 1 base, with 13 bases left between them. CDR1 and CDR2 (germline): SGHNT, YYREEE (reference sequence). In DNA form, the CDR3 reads TGTGCCAGCACCTCCCGGCCGGGGAACACCGGGGAGCTGTTTTTT. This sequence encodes CASTSRPGNTGELFF.

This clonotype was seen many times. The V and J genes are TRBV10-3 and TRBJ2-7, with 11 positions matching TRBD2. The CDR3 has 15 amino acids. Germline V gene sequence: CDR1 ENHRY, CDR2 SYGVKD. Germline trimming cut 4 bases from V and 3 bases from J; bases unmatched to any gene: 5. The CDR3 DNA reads TGTGCCATCAGTGGCACCGGGACTAGCGGCTACGAGCAGTACTTC. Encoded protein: CAISGTGTSGYEQYF.

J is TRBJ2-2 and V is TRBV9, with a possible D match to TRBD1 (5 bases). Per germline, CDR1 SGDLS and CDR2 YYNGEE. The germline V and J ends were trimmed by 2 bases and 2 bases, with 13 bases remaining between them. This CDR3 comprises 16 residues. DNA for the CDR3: TGTGCCAGCAGCGTCCAGGGTATAAGTAACACCGGGGAGCTGTTTTTT. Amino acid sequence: CASSVQGISNTGELFF.

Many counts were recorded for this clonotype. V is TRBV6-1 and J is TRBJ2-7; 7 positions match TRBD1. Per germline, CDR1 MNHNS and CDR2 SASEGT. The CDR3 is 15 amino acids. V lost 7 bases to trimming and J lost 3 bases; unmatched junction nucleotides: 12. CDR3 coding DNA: TGTGCCAGCATCCACCGGAAGGGGGCGAACTACGAGCAGTACTTC. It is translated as CASIHRKGANYEQYF.

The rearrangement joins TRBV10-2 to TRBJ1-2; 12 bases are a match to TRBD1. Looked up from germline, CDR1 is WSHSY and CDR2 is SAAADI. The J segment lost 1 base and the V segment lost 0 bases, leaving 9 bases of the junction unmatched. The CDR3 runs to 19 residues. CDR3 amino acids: CASSESNMGQGAINYGYTF. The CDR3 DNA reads TGCGCCAGCAGTGAGTCGAATATGGGACAGGGGGCGATTAACTATGGCTACACCTTC.

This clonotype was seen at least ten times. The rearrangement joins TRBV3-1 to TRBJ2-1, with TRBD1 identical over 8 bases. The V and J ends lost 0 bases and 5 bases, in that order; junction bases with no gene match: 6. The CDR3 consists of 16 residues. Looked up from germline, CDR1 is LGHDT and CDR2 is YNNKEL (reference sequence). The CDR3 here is CASSQDRRGRNNEQFF. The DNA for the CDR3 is TGTGCCAGCAGCCAAGATCGCAGGGGGCGCAACAATGAGCAGTTCTTC.

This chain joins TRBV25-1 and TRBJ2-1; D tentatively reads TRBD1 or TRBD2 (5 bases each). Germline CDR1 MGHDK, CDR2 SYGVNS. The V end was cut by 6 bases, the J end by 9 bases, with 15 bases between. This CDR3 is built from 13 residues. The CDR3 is CASRGVGDGEQFF. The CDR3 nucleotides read TGTGCCAGCAGGGGGGTTGGGGATGGTGAGCAGTTCTTC.

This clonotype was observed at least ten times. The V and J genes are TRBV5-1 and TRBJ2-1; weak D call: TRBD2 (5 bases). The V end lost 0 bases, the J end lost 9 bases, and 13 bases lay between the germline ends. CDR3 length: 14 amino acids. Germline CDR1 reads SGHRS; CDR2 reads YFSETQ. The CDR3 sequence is CASSLVPSPGEQFF. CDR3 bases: TGCGCCAGCAGCTTGGTTCCTAGCCCCGGTGAGCAGTTCTTC.

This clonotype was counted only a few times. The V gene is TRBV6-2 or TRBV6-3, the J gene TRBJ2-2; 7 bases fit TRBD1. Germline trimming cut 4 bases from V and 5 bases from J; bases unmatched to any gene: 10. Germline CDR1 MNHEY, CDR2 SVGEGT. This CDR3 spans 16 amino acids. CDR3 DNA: TGTGCCAGCAGTTTAACCGGGACAGAGAATACCGGGGAGCTGTTTTTT. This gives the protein CASSLTGTENTGELFF.

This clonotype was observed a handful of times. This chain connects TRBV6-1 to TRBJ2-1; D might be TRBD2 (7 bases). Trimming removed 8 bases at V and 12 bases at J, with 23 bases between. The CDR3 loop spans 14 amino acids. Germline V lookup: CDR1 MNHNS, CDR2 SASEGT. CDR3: CASRGASGDPGQFF. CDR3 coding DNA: TGTGCCAGCCGGGGGGCTAGCGGCGATCCGGGGCAGTTCTTC.

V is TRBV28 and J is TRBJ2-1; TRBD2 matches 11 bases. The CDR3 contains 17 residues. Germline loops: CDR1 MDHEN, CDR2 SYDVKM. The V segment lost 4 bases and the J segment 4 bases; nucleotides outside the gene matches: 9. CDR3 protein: CASSSSSGRLGYNEQFF. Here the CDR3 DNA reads TGTGCCAGCAGTTCGTCTAGCGGGAGGCTGGGGTACAATGAGCAGTTCTTC. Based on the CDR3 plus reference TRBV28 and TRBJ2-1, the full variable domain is DVKVTQSSRYLVKRTGEKVFLECVQDMDHENMFWYRQDPGLGLRLIYFSYDVKMKEKGDIPEGYSVSREKKERFSLILESASTNQTSMYLCASSSSSGRLGYNEQFFGPGTRLTVL.

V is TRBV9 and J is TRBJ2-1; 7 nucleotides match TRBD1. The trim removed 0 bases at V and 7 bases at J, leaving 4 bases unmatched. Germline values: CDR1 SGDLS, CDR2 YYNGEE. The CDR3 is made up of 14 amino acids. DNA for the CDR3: TGTGCCAGCAGCGTAGAGGGACAGTTGAATGAGCAGTTCTTC. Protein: CASSVEGQLNEQFF.

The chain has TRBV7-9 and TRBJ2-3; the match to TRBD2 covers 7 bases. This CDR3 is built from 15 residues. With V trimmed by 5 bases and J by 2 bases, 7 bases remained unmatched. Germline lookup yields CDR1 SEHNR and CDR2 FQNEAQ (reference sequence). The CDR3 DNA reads TGTGCCAGCAGCGGGGAGGGGACTACCACAGATACGCAGTATTTT. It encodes CASSGEGTTTDTQYF.

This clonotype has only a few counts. The CDR3 is CASSPPGQGYSYEQYF. The CDR3 DNA is TGTGCCAGCAGCCCCCCTGGACAAGGGTACTCCTACGAGCAGTACTTC. The V call is TRBV3-1, the J call TRBJ2-7; a possible D gene is TRBD1 (5 bases). The CDR3 runs to 16 residues. Germline values: CDR1 LGHDT, CDR2 YNNKEL (reference sequence). Trimming stripped 4 bases from V and 0 bases from J, with 16 bases between.

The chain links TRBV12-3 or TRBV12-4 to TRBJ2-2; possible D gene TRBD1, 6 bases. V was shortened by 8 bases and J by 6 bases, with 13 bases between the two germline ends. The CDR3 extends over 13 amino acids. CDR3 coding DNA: TGTGCCAGCGGCGGACAGTTCCCCGGGGAGCTGTTTTTT. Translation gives CASGGQFPGELFF.

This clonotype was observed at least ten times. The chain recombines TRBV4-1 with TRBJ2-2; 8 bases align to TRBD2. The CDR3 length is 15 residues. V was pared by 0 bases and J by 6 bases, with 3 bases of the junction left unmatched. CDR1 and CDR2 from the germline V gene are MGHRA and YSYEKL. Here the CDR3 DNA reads TGCGCCAGCAGCCAAGATGTCGGGAGGGCCGGGGAGCTGTTTTTT. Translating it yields CASSQDVGRAGELFF.

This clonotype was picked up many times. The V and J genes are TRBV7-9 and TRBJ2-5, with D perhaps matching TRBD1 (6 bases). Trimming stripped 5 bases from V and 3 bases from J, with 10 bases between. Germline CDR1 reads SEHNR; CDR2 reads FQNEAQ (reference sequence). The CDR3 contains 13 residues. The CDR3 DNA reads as TGTGCCAGCAGCCCAGGGGCTAAAGAGACCCAGTACTTC. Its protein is CASSPGAKETQYF. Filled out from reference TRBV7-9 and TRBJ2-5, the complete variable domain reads DTGVSQNPRHKITKRGQNVTFRCDPISEHNRLYWYRQTLGQGPEFLTYFQNEAQLEKSRLLSDRFSAERPKGSFSTLEIQRTEQGDSAMYLCASSPGAKETQYFGPGTRLLVL.

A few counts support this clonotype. The CDR3 region is CASSARLAGALRQFF. The CDR3 bases are TGTGCCAGCAGCGCCCGCCTAGCGGGAGCCCTTAGGCAGTTCTTC. The genes are TRBV13 and TRBJ2-1; 10 nucleotides align to TRBD2. CDR3 length: 15 amino acids. Per the germline V gene, CDR1 is PRHDT and CDR2 is FYEKMQ (reference sequence). The J segment lost 12 bases and the V segment lost 5 bases, leaving 13 bases of the junction unmatched. The full variable domain, rest sourced from reference TRBV13 and TRBJ2-1, is AAGVIQSPRHLIKEKRETATLKCYPIPRHDTVYWYQQGPGQDPQFLISFYEKMQSDKGSIPDRFSAQQFSDYHSELNMSSLELGDSALYFCASSARLAGALRQFFGPGTRLTVL.

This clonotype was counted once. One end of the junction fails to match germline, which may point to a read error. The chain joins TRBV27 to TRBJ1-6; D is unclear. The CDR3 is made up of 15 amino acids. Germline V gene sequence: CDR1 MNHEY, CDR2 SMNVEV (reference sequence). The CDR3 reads CVSSLSRTINSPLHF. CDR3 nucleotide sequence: TGTGTCAGCAGTTTAAGCCGGACTATTAATTCACCCCTCCACTTT.

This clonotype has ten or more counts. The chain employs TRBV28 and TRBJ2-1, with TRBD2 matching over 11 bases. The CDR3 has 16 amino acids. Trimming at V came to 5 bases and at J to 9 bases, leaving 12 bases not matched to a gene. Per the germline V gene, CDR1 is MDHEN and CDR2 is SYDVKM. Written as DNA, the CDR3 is TGTGCCAGCAGTATTCTTAGCGGGAGGGCAGTCACTGAGCAGTTCTTC. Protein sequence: CASSILSGRAVTEQFF.

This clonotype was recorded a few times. The CDR3 nucleotides are TGTGCCAGCAGCTTAGCTACAGGGAGTTCCTACGAGCAGTACTTC. Translating gives CASSLATGSSYEQYF. V is TRBV7-9 and J is TRBJ2-7; the D gene is possibly TRBD1 (6 bases). Deletions cut 0 bases from V and 1 base from J, with 10 bases between. CDR1 is SEHNR, CDR2 FQNEAQ, per germline (reference sequence). This CDR3 comprises 15 residues. Combining the CDR3 with reference TRBV7-9 and TRBJ2-7 gives the whole variable domain DTGVSQNPRHKITKRGQNVTFRCDPISEHNRLYWYRQTLGQGPEFLTYFQNEAQLEKSRLLSDRFSAERPKGSFSTLEIQRTEQGDSAMYLCASSLATGSSYEQYFGPGTRLTVT.

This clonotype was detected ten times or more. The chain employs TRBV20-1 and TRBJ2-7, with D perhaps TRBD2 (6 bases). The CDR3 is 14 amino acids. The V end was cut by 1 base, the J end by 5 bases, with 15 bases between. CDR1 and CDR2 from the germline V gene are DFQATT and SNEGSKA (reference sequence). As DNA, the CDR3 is TGCAGTGCTAGAGGCCCCGGCGGGATTAACGAGCAGTACTTC. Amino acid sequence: CSARGPGGINEQYF.

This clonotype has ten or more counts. The CDR3 nucleotides are TGCAGCGTTGAGACTAGCGGAGCTAGCACAGATACGCAGTATTTT. Translated, it gives CSVETSGASTDTQYF. The V gene is TRBV29-1, the J gene TRBJ2-3, with 9 nucleotides matching TRBD2. Trimming removed 3 bases from V and 0 bases from J; junction bases left unmatched: 4. Germline V gives CDR1 SQVTM, CDR2 ANQGSEA. This CDR3 contains 15 residues.

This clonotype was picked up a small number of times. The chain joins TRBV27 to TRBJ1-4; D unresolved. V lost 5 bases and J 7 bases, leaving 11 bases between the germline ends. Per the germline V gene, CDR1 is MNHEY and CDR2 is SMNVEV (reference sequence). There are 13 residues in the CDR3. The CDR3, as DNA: TGTGCCAGCAGTGGGCGGCGGGGTGAAAAACTGTTTTTT. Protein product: CASSGRRGEKLFF.

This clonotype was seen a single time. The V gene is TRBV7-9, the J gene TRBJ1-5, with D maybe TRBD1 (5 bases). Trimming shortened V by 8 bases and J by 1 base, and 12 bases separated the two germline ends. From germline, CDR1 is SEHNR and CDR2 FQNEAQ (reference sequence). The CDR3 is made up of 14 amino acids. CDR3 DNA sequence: TGTGCCAGCGGCAGGGTTGGGAGCAATCAGCCCCAGCATTTT. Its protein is CASGRVGSNQPQHF.

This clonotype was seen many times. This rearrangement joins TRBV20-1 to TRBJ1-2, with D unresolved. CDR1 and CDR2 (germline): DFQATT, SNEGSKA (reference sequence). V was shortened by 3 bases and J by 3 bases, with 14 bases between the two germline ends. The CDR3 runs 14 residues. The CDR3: CSASPRGSDYGYTF. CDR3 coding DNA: TGCAGTGCTAGTCCTCGAGGGAGTGACTATGGCTACACCTTC.

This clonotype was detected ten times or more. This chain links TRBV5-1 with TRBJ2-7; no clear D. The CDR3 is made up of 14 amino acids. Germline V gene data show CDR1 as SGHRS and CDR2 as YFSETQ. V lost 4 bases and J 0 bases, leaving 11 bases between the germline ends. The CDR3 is CASSPGSTSYEQYF. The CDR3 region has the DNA TGCGCCAGCAGCCCCGGCTCGACCTCCTACGAGCAGTACTTC.